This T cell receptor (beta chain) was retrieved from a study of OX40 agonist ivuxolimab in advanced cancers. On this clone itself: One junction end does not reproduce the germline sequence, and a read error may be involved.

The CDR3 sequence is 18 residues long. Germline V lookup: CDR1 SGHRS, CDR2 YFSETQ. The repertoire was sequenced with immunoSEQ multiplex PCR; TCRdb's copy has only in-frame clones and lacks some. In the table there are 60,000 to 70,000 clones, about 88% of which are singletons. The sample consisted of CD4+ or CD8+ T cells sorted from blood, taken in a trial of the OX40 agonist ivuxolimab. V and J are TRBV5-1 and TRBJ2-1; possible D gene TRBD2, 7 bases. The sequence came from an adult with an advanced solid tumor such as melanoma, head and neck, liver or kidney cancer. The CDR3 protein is CTSSFLKKGEGYENEQFF. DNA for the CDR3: TGCACCAGCAGCTTCCTCAAGAAGGGGGAGGGTTACGAAAATGAGCAGTTCTTC.